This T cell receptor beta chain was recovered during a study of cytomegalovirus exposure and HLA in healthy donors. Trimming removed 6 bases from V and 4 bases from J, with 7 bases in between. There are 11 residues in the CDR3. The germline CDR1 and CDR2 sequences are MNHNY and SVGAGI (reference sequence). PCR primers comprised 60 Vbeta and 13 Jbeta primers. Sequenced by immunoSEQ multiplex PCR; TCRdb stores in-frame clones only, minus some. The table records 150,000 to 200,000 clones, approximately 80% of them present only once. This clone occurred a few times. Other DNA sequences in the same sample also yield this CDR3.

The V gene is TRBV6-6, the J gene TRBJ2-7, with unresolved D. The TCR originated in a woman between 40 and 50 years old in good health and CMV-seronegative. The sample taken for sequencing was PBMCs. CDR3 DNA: TGTGCCAGCAGAATCTCGTACGAGCAGTACTTC. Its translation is CASRISYEQYF.